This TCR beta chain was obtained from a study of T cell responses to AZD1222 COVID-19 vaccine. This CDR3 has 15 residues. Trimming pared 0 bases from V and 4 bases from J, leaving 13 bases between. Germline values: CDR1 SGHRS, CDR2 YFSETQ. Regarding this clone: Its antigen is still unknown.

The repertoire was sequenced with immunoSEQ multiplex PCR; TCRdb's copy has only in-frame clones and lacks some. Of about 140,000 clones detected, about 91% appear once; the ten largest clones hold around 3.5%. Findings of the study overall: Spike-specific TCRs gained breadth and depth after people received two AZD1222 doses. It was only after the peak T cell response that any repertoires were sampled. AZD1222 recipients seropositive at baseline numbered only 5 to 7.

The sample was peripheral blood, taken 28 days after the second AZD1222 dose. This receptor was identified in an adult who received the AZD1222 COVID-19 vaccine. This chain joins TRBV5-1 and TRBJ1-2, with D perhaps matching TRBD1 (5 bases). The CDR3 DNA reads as TGCGCCAGCAGCTTGGGTGATCGGGGCGGCTATGGCTACACCTTC. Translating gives CASSLGDRGGYGYTF.